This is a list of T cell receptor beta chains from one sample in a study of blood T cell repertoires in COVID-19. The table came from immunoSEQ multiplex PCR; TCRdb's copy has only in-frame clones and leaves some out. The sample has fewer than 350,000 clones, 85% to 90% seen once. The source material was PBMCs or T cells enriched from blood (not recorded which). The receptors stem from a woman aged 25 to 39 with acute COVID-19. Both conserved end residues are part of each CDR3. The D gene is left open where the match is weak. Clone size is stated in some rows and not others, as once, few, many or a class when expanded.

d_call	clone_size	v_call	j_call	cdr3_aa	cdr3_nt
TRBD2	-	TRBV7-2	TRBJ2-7	CASSLGGGPYYEQYF	TGTGCCAGCAGCCTAGGCGGGGGACCCTACTACGAGCAGTACTTC
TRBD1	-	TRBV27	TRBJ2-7	CASSRRQGPYEQYF	TGTGCCAGCAGCCGAAGACAGGGGCCCTACGAGCAGTACTTC
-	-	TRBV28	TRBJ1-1	CASIGAENTEAFF	TGTGCCAGCATAGGGGCTGAGAACACTGAAGCTTTCTTT
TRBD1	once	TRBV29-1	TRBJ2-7	CSVGQGRHEQYF	TGCAGCGTGGGACAGGGGAGACACGAGCAGTACTTC
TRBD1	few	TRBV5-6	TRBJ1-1	CASSRGQGAFTEAFF	TGTGCCAGCAGCCGGGGACAGGGGGCGTTCACTGAAGCTTTCTTT
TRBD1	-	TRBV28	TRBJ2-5	CASSSHGTGQETQYF	TGTGCCAGCAGTTCGCACGGGACAGGGCAAGAGACCCAGTACTTC
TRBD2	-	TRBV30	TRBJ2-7	CAWSGLAGVLYEQYF	TGTGCCTGGAGTGGACTAGCGGGAGTTCTGTACGAGCAGTACTTC
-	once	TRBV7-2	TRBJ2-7	CASSLGGVYEQYF	TGTGCCAGCAGCTTAGGGGGGGTCTACGAGCAGTACTTC
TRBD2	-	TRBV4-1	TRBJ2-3	CASSQEVGGPGLTDTQYF	TGCGCCAGCAGCCAAGAGGTGGGAGGGCCGGGGTTAACAGATACGCAGTATTTT
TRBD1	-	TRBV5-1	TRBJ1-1	CASSLGGAGGNTEAFF	TGCGCCAGCAGCTTGGGAGGAGCAGGGGGGAACACTGAAGCTTTCTTT
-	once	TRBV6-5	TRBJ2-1	CASSYSHDSSYNEQFF	TGTGCCAGCAGTTACTCGCACGACAGCTCCTACAATGAGCAGTTCTTC
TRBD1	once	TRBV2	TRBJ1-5	CASSVQGAYNQPQHF	TGTGCCAGCAGTGTACAGGGGGCCTACAATCAGCCCCAGCATTTT
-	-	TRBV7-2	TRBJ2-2	CASSFAALGGANTGELFF	TGTGCCAGCAGCTTCGCCGCTTTGGGGGGAGCGAACACCGGGGAGCTGTTTTTT
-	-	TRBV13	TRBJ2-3	CASSPIGGGGDTQYF	TGTGCCAGCAGCCCGATCGGGGGAGGGGGAGATACGCAGTATTTT
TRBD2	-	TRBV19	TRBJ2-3	CASSITQGLAETKVRTDTQYF	TGTGCCAGTAGTATAACCCAGGGACTAGCGGAAACCAAGGTAAGGACAGATACGCAGTATTTT
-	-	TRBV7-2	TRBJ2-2	CASSLLVGVTGELFF	TGTGCCAGCAGCTTACTGGTCGGGGTCACCGGGGAGCTGTTTTTT
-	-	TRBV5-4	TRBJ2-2	CASWAQGNTGELFF	TGTGCCAGCTGGGCACAGGGGAACACCGGGGAGCTGTTTTTT
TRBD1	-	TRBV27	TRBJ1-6	CASSLDRGPDSPLHF	TGTGCCAGCAGTCTGGACAGGGGCCCGGATTCACCCCTCCACTTT
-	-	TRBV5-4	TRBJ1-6	CASSLGRFDSPLHF	TGTGCCAGCAGCTTGGGCAGGTTTGATTCACCCCTCCACTTT
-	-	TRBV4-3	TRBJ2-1	CASSQVLAPSYNEQFF	TGCGCCAGCAGCCAAGTGCTAGCACCCTCCTACAATGAGCAGTTCTTC
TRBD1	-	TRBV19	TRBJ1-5	CASSIQGAHQPQHF	TGTGCCAGTAGTATACAGGGGGCTCACCAGCCCCAGCATTTT
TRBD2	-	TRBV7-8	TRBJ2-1	CASSLALAGVYNEQFF	TGTGCCAGCAGCTTAGCGCTAGCGGGAGTCTACAATGAGCAGTTCTTC
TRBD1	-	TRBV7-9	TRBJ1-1	CASSFTGANTEAFF	TGTGCCAGCAGCTTTACAGGGGCGAACACTGAAGCTTTCTTT
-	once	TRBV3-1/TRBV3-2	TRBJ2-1	CASSGEDGSFDEQFF	TGTGCCAGCAGCGGCGAGGATGGGAGCTTCGATGAGCAGTTCTTC
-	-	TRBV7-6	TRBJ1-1	CASSLRAGTEAFF	TGTGCCAGCAGCTTAAGAGCGGGGACTGAAGCTTTCTTT
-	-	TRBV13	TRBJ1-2	CASSFEEGSYGYTF	TGTGCCAGCAGCTTTGAGGAGGGAAGCTATGGCTACACCTTC
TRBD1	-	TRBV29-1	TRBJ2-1	CSVEDQTGAYEQFF	TGCAGCGTTGAAGATCAGACAGGGGCGTATGAGCAGTTCTTC
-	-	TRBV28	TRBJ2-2	CASRLSREAGELFF	TGTGCCAGCCGCCTCTCCCGAGAGGCCGGGGAGCTGTTTTTT
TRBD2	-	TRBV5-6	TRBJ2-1	CASSGLGGSGNYNEQFF	TGTGCCAGCAGCGGCCTGGGGGGGAGCGGAAACTACAATGAGCAGTTCTTC
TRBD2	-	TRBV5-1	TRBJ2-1	CASSPGLAGEGEKQFF	TGCGCCAGCAGCCCCGGACTAGCGGGAGAAGGGGAGAAGCAGTTCTTC
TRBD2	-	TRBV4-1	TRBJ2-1	CASSQGGLAVLSYNEQFF	TGCGCCAGCAGCCAAGGGGGACTAGCGGTTTTATCCTACAATGAGCAGTTCTTC
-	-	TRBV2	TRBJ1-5	CAGEDSSNQPQHF	TGTGCCGGGGAAGACAGTAGCAATCAGCCCCAGCATTTT
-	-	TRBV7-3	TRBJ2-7	CASSLHGQSYEQYF	TGTGCCAGCAGCCTCCACGGACAGAGCTACGAGCAGTACTTC
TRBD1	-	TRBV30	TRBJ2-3	CAWSLTGGGTDTQYF	TGTGCCTGGAGCCTAACAGGGGGAGGCACAGATACGCAGTATTTT
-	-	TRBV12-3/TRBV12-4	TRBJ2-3	CASCRSTDTQYF	TGTGCCAGCTGCAGGTCCACAGATACGCAGTATTTT